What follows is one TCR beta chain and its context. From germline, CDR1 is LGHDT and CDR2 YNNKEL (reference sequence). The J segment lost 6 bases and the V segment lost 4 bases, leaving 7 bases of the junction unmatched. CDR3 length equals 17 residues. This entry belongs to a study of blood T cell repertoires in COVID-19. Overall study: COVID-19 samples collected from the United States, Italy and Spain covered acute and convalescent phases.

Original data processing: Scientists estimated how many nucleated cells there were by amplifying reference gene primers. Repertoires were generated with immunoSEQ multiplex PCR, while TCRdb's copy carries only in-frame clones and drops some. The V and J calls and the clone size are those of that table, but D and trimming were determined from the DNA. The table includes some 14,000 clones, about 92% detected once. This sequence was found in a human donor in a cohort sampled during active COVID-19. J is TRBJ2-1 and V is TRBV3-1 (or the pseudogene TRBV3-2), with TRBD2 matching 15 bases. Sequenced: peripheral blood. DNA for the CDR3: TGTGCCAGCAGCCCTAGGACTAGCGGGGGGGAACGCAATGAGCAGTTCTTC. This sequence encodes CASSPRTSGGERNEQFF.